The present TCR beta chain was sequenced within a study of shared clonotypes between healthy human individuals. The test was conducted at deep level. Profiling relied on immunoSEQ multiplex PCR, and the TCRdb table lists in-frame clones only, not all of them. Here the sample spans millions of clones, 85% to 95% being singletons. V lost 3 bases to trimming and J lost 4 bases, with 10 bases between them. The CDR3 length is 13 residues. Germline V gives CDR1 SGHNT, CDR2 YYREEE (reference sequence). Source material: naive CD4+ T cells from PBMCs. Subset reported: CD45RA+ positively selected. This TCR derives from a man between 18 and 35 years old in good health. Some clones in this sample may be carry-over from other donors' samples. The rearrangement links TRBV5-4 to TRBJ1-1, with D unclear. In DNA form, the CDR3 reads TGTGCCAGCAGCTCGTGGACGGGCACTGAAGCTTTCTTT. Translating gives CASSSWTGTEAFF.